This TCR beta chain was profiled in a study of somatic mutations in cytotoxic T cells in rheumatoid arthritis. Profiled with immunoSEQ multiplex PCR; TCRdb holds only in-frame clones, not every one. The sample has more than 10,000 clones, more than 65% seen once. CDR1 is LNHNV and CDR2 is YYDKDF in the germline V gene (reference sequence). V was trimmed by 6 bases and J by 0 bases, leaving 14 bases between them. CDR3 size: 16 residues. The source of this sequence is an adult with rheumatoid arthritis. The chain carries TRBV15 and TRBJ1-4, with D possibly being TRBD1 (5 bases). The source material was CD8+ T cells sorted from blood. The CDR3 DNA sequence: TGTGCCACCAGTCCCGGGCGGGGGACAACTAATGAAAAACTGTTTTTT. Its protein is CATSPGRGTTNEKLFF. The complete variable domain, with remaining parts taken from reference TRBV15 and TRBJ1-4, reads DAMVIQNPRYQVTQFGKPVTLSCSQTLNHNVMYWYQQKSSQAPKLLFHYYDKDFNNEADTPDNFQSRRPNTSFCFLDIRSPGLGDTAMYLCATSPGRGTTNEKLFFGSGTQLSVL.